These T cell receptor beta chains were read from a single sample in a study of regulatory dendritic cells for organ transplantation. Using immunoSEQ multiplex PCR, the repertoire was profiled, and TCRdb retains in-frame clones only, with some absent. The sample has nearly 30,000 clones; 75% to 80% are singletons. Sequencing was performed on memory CD4+ T cells from blood. These receptors were taken from a human donor in good health. Each CDR3 is given with its conserved first and last residue. Each record gives: V gene, D gene, clone size, J gene, CDR3 protein, CDR3 DNA. A D gene is named only where the DNA matches it firmly. Clone size is stated in some rows and not others, as once, few, many or a class when expanded.

TRBV28	TRBD1	.	TRBJ2-1	CASSGLGGDPENFFF	TGTGCCAGCAGTGGCCTAGGGGGCGACCCAGAAAATTTCTTCTTC
TRBV7-2	.	.	TRBJ1-1	CASSLEPWVNTEAFF	TGTGCCAGCAGCTTGGAGCCCTGGGTGAACACTGAAGCTTTCTTT
TRBV19	TRBD2	.	TRBJ2-1	CASNPGTSAHREQFF	TGTGCCAGTAACCCCGGGACTAGCGCCCATAGGGAGCAGTTCTTC
TRBV19	.	.	TRBJ1-2	CASRTGESQYYGYTF	TGTGCCAGTAGGACAGGCGAGAGTCAGTATTATGGCTACACCTTC
TRBV7-8	TRBD2	.	TRBJ2-7	CASSLKRDSYEQYF	TGTGCCAGCAGCTTAAAGCGGGACTCCTACGAGCAGTACTTC
TRBV4-2	TRBD2	.	TRBJ2-5	CASSQDTGLAGETQYF	TGTGCCAGCAGCCAAGATACGGGACTAGCGGGGGAGACCCAGTACTTC
TRBV5-6	TRBD1	.	TRBJ2-7	CASSPPGQVSYEQYF	TGTGCCAGCAGCCCCCCGGGACAGGTATCCTACGAGCAGTACTTC
TRBV7-2	TRBD2	.	TRBJ2-3	CASSFLTSGFTDTQYF	TGTGCCAGCAGCTTTTTGACTAGCGGCTTCACAGATACGCAGTATTTT
TRBV19	.	.	TRBJ2-2	CASHPKSRYANTGELFF	TGTGCCAGCCACCCCAAGAGCAGGTACGCGAACACCGGGGAGCTGTTTTTT
TRBV4-1	TRBD2	.	TRBJ2-1	CASSPPPGAGAYNEQFF	TGCGCCAGCAGCCCCCCGCCGGGAGCGGGAGCCTACAATGAGCAGTTCTTC
TRBV7-9	.	.	TRBJ1-2	CASSLEGYGYTF	TGTGCCAGCAGCTTAGAGGGCTATGGCTACACCTTC
TRBV28	.	.	TRBJ2-3	CASSRGLSTDTQYF	TGTGCCAGCAGTCGTGGACTTAGCACAGATACGCAGTATTTT
TRBV27	.	few	TRBJ1-5	CASSLSRDQPQHF	TGTGCCAGCAGTTTATCCAGGGATCAGCCCCAGCATTTT
TRBV6-6	TRBD1	.	TRBJ1-6	CASTLKGTGGSPLHF	TGTGCCAGCACCTTAAAGGGGACAGGGGGTTCACCCCTCCACTTT
TRBV9	.	.	TRBJ2-3	CASSGLEGRTDTQYF	TGTGCCAGCAGCGGCTTAGAAGGCCGCACAGATACGCAGTATTTT
TRBV5-4	TRBD1	.	TRBJ1-2	CASSRTDRGNYGYTF	TGTGCCAGCAGCAGAACGGACAGGGGTAACTATGGCTACACCTTC
TRBV29-1	TRBD2	.	TRBJ2-1	CSVAPGVAGAYNEQFF	TGCAGCGTTGCCCCGGGGGTAGCGGGAGCCTACAATGAGCAGTTCTTC
TRBV6-5	TRBD1	.	TRBJ1-1	CASSGTGTEAFF	TGTGCCAGCAGCGGGACAGGGACTGAAGCTTTCTTT
TRBV7-2	.	.	TRBJ1-1	CASSLGVGVNTEAFF	TGTGCCAGCAGCTTAGGTGTAGGCGTGAACACTGAAGCTTTCTTT
TRBV10-3	.	.	TRBJ1-2	CAISLTGGNYGYTF	TGTGCCATCAGCCTGACGGGGGGTAACTATGGCTACACCTTC
TRBV30	.	.	TRBJ2-4	CAWNGGGLAKNIQYF	TGTGCCTGGAATGGTGGGGGTCTAGCCAAAAACATTCAGTACTTC
TRBV11-1	TRBD2	.	TRBJ2-2	CASSLGGTSGNTGELFF	TGTGCCAGCAGCTTAGGCGGGACTAGCGGAAACACCGGGGAGCTGTTTTTT
TRBV19	.	.	TRBJ1-4	CASREYQGSEKLFF	TGTGCCAGTAGAGAGTACCAGGGTAGTGAAAAACTGTTTTTT
TRBV6-4	TRBD2	.	TRBJ2-1	CASSALAGGDEQFF	TGTGCCAGCAGTGCCCTAGCGGGGGGGGATGAGCAGTTCTTC
TRBV4-3	.	.	TRBJ2-3	CASSPRQVRTDTQYF	TGCGCCAGCAGCCCAAGACAGGTCCGGACAGATACGCAGTATTTT
TRBV5-1	.	.	TRBJ2-1	CASSFLPGSNEQFF	TGCGCCAGCAGCTTTTTACCGGGTTCTAATGAGCAGTTCTTC
TRBV6-1	.	.	TRBJ2-1	CASSAPGSGWNEQFF	TGTGCCAGCAGTGCCCCCGGTAGCGGCTGGAATGAGCAGTTCTTC
TRBV4-3	.	.	TRBJ1-2	CASSQGLASRLYGYTF	TGCGCCAGCAGCCAAGGTTTGGCCAGCCGACTTTATGGCTACACCTTC
TRBV2	.	few	TRBJ1-2	CASSPGPDRGYTF	TGTGCCAGCAGCCCCGGGCCCGACAGGGGCTACACCTTC
TRBV7-2	.	.	TRBJ1-2	CASSDNGWYGYTF	TGTGCCAGCAGCGATAACGGTTGGTATGGCTACACCTTC
TRBV4-2	.	.	TRBJ1-5	CASSQVAAGRVDQPQHF	TGTGCCAGCAGCCAAGTAGCAGCAGGGAGGGTGGATCAGCCCCAGCATTTT
TRBV5-6	.	.	TRBJ2-1	CASSLGARGQFF	TGTGCCAGCAGCTTGGGGGCTCGGGGCCAGTTCTTC
TRBV30	TRBD2	.	TRBJ2-1	CAWRGDGDYRKFF	TGTGCCTGGAGAGGGGACGGGGACTATCGAAAGTTCTTC
TRBV25-1	TRBD1	medium-sized	TRBJ1-1	CASSDRTGISTEAFF	TGTGCCAGCAGTGATCGGACAGGGATCAGCACTGAAGCTTTCTTT
TRBV7-2	TRBD2	once	TRBJ2-1	CASSTSGGPGNEQFF	TGTGCCAGCAGTACTAGCGGGGGGCCTGGGAATGAGCAGTTCTTC
TRBV28	.	.	TRBJ2-7	CASRPRPGQGSPTASGRRYEQYF	TGTGCCAGCAGACCCCGTCCGGGACAGGGATCCCCTACAGCTAGCGGGAGACGCTACGAGCAGTACTTC
TRBV4-1	.	.	TRBJ1-5	CASSQGVDQPQHF	TGCGCCAGCAGCCAAGGGGTGGATCAGCCCCAGCATTTT
TRBV4-3	.	.	TRBJ2-7	CASSQVLQGHYEQYF	TGCGCCAGCAGCCAAGTATTGCAGGGCCACTACGAGCAGTACTTC
TRBV5-6	.	.	TRBJ1-2	CASSLWGPSYGYTF	TGTGCCAGCAGCTTGTGGGGGCCAAGCTATGGCTACACCTTC
TRBV5-5	.	.	TRBJ2-3	CASRALWGGADTQYF	TGTGCCAGCCGAGCTTTGTGGGGTGGGGCAGATACGCAGTATTTT
TRBV5-6	.	.	TRBJ2-2	CASSLAQGTGELFF	TGTGCCAGCAGCTTGGCCCAGGGCACCGGGGAGCTGTTTTTT
TRBV7-9	.	few	TRBJ1-2	CASSLVTTGFGYTF	TGTGCCAGCAGCTTAGTGACCACAGGGTTTGGCTACACCTTC
TRBV19	.	few	TRBJ1-5	CASSIELLGRRVVSSNQPQHF	TGTGCCAGTAGTATCGAACTACTGGGACGGCGCGTGGTTTCGAGCAATCAGCCCCAGCATTTT
TRBV5-4	.	.	TRBJ2-7	CASSLWEGGYEQYF	TGTGCCAGCAGCCTTTGGGAGGGGGGATACGAGCAGTACTTC
TRBV2	.	.	TRBJ2-2	CASSGGQLNTGELFF	TGTGCCAGCAGCGGGGGACAGCTTAACACCGGGGAGCTGTTTTTT
TRBV2	.	.	TRBJ2-5	CASSVRGGETQYF	TGTGCCAGCAGTGTACGTGGGGGTGAGACCCAGTACTTC
TRBV28	.	.	TRBJ2-4	CAVQKVAKNIQYF	TGTGCCGTTCAAAAAGTAGCCAAAAACATTCAGTACTTC
TRBV5-4	TRBD2	.	TRBJ2-1	CASSLTPWGGFLGDEQFF	TGTGCCAGCAGCTTGACCCCTTGGGGGGGTTTTCTGGGCGATGAGCAGTTCTTC
TRBV27	.	.	TRBJ2-3	CASSFRGTDTQYF	TGTGCCAGCAGTTTCCGGGGCACAGATACGCAGTATTTT